This TCR beta chain was sequenced in a study of control samples from healthy donors and cancer patients. Sequencing used immunoSEQ multiplex PCR; TCRdb keeps in-frame clones, though not all of them. Found here are around 110,000 clones, 80% to 90% of them singletons; the top ten hold around 1.2%. Trimming removed 0 bases from V and 8 bases from J; junction bases left unmatched: 7. CDR1 is MNHNY, CDR2 SVGAGI, per germline (reference sequence). The CDR3 has 16 amino acids. Only one count was recorded for this clone. The origin of this receptor is a woman aged 50 to 65 with colorectal cancer. The chain uses TRBV6-6 and TRBJ1-4; 9 positions match TRBD1. The sample was PBMCs. DNA of the CDR3: TGTGCCAGCAGTTACTCATTCCGACAGGGGGTGGAAAAACTGTTTTTT. This codes for CASSYSFRQGVEKLFF.